This T cell receptor beta chain was sequenced in a study of control samples from healthy donors and cancer patients. Clones were read by immunoSEQ multiplex PCR, and TCRdb kept only the in-frame ones, dropping some. The table has some 45,000 clones, approximately 90% seen once. This clonotype was obtained from a woman aged 35 to 49 with head and neck cancer. The sequenced sample consisted of PBMCs.

The CDR3 DNA reads TGTGCCACCAGTGATTTGCTCCGGGTCGGGGAGCTGTTTTTT. Its translation is CATSDLLRVGELFF. The genes are TRBV24-1 and TRBJ2-2, with no clear D. CDR3 length: 14 amino acids. Germline-derived CDR1 and CDR2 are KGHDR and SFDVKD. V was clipped by 0 bases and J by 7 bases, with 8 bases between them.